Listed here are 23 T cell receptor beta chains from one sample, sequenced in a study of OX40 agonist ivuxolimab in advanced cancers. Measured with immunoSEQ multiplex PCR; TCRdb has only the in-frame clones, and not every one. The data contain roughly 97,000 clones, 85% to 90% of them singletons. The source was CD4+ or CD8+ T cells sorted from blood, collected in a trial of the OX40 agonist ivuxolimab. Source of these receptors: an adult with an advanced solid tumor such as melanoma, head and neck, liver or kidney cancer.

This clone was observed a handful of times. CDR3 loop: CASSQPGTDYGGYTF. The CDR3 nucleotides are TGTGCCAGCAGCCAGCCCGGGACGGACTATGGAGGCTACACCTTC. The chain uses TRBV4-2 and TRBJ1-2; D may be TRBD1 (5 bases). Germline-derived CDR1 and CDR2 are LGHNA and YNFKEQ. V dropped 3 bases and J dropped 8 bases, with 19 bases sitting between them. This CDR3 comprises 15 residues.

Worth noting for this clone: Its ends do not fully match the called genes, so a read error is possible. The rearrangement joins TRBV7-7 to TRBJ1-1, with unresolved D. Per the germline V gene, CDR1 is SSHAT and CDR2 is FNYEAQ (reference sequence). The CDR3 contains 13 residues. CDR3 bases: TGTGCTAGCAGCTTAACCCGGAACACTGAAGCTTTCTTT. The encoded protein is CASSLTRNTEAFF.

In this sample, this clone turned up once. The chain has TRBV5-6 and TRBJ2-1; 12 positions match TRBD2. CDR1 and CDR2 (germline): SGHDT, YYEEEE. The V segment lost 4 bases and the J segment 7 bases; nucleotides outside the gene matches: 6. This CDR3 has 15 residues. The CDR3 DNA reads as TGTGCCAGCAGCATGACTAGCGGGAGTGGGAATGAGCAGTTCTTC. As protein: CASSMTSGSGNEQFF.

This clone was recorded a few times. The rearrangement joins TRBV5-1 to TRBJ2-4, with D perhaps matching TRBD1 or TRBD2 (5 bases each). The CDR3 spans 16 residues. CDR1 and CDR2 (germline): SGHRS, YFSETQ. V was pared by 4 bases and J by 3 bases, with 17 bases between. CDR3 sequence: CASSLNGGLDKNIQYF. The CDR3 nucleotides are TGCGCCAGCAGCCTGAATGGGGGATTAGACAAAAACATTCAGTACTTC.

V usage is TRBV18 and J usage is TRBJ2-5; no clear D. The CDR3 has 15 residues. In germline, CDR1 is KGHSH, CDR2 LQKENI. V shed 2 bases and J shed 7 bases, with 17 bases lying between them. The CDR3 loop is CASSPRVSVWGTQYF. DNA of the CDR3: TGTGCCAGCTCACCAAGGGTCTCTGTTTGGGGGACCCAGTACTTC.

The chain is built from TRBV2 and TRBJ2-3; D is perhaps TRBD1 (7 bases). Deletions cut 7 bases from V and 2 bases from J, with 16 bases between. This CDR3 is built from 15 residues. Germline-derived CDR1 and CDR2 are SNHLY and FYNNEI. The CDR3 reads CASKQGGLNTDTQYF. For the CDR3, the DNA is TGTGCCAGCAAGCAGGGGGGCCTTAACACAGATACGCAGTATTTT. Supplemented by reference TRBV2 and TRBJ2-3, the full variable domain reads EPEVTQTPSHQVTQMGQEVILRCVPISNHLYFYWYRQILGQKVEFLVSFYNNEISEKSEIFDDQFSVERPDGSNFTLKIRSTKLEDSAMYFCASKQGGLNTDTQYFGPGTRLTVL.

V gene TRBV4-3 combines with J gene TRBJ2-3; possible D gene TRBD2, 5 bases. This CDR3 is 14 amino acids long. From germline, CDR1 is LGHNA and CDR2 YSLEER. The V end lost 0 bases, the J end lost 8 bases, and 12 bases lay between the germline ends. CDR3 sequence: CASSQELLAGTQYF. For the CDR3, the DNA is TGCGCCAGCAGCCAAGAACTACTGGCGGGTACGCAGTATTTT.

V and J are TRBV7-9 and TRBJ1-4; D gene ambiguous. CDR3 length: 15 amino acids. Germline-derived CDR1 and CDR2 are SEHNR and FQNEAQ (reference sequence). V was clipped by 1 base and J by 4 bases, with 10 bases between them. CDR3 sequence reads: CASSLGWSVNEKLFF. The CDR3 DNA sequence: TGTGCCAGCAGCTTAGGGTGGTCTGTTAATGAAAAACTGTTTTTT.

J is TRBJ1-2 and V is TRBV11-2; D is perhaps TRBD1 (6 bases). The CDR3 is 15 residues long. Trimming took 5 bases from V and 4 from J, leaving 17 bases between them. The V gene's germline CDR1 is SGHAT and CDR2 FQNNGV. The CDR3 sequence is CASSPTGRNGYGYTF. The CDR3, as DNA: TGTGCCAGCAGCCCAACAGGGAGAAATGGCTATGGCTACACCTTC.

This chain connects TRBV7-2 to TRBJ1-1, with D unresolved. Trimming cost V 1 base and J 2 bases, with 5 bases left between them. There are 13 residues in the CDR3. Germline CDR1 SGHTA, CDR2 FQGNSA. This CDR3 reads CASSLGANTEAFF. Written as DNA, the CDR3 is TGTGCCAGCAGCTTAGGGGCAAACACTGAAGCTTTCTTT.

J is TRBJ1-2 and V is TRBV29-1, with D unclear. CDR3 length: 13 amino acids. The germline V and J ends were trimmed by 4 bases and 8 bases, with 17 bases remaining between them. Germline V gene data show CDR1 as SQVTM and CDR2 as ANQGSEA. For the CDR3, the DNA is TGCAGCGTTGCCCTCCCGCCCCTACACGGCTACACCTTC. Protein product: CSVALPPLHGYTF.

This sequence joins TRBV7-9 and TRBJ2-2; D is unresolved. This CDR3 is built from 17 residues. Germline values: CDR1 SEHNR, CDR2 FQNEAQ (reference sequence). With 0 bases removed from V and 0 bases from J, the gap between germline ends came to 11 bases. The CDR3 DNA reads TGTGCCAGCAGCTTAGCAGGGCACGAAGCGAACACCGGGGAGCTGTTTTTT. Its protein is CASSLAGHEANTGELFF.

The chain uses TRBV11-2 and TRBJ2-1, with D unresolved. The V gene's germline CDR1 is SGHAT and CDR2 FQNNGV. CDR3 length: 11 amino acids. Trimming shortened V by 0 bases and J by 10 bases, and 4 bases separated the two germline ends. The CDR3 DNA is TGTGCCAGCAGCTTAGAACTAGAGCAGTTCTTC. Translation: CASSLELEQFF.

The chain carries TRBV11-2 and TRBJ1-1, with TRBD1 matching 10 bases. This CDR3 comprises 15 residues. Trimming took 6 bases from V and 10 from J; bases not matched to a gene: 14. The germline V gene has CDR1 SGHAT and CDR2 FQNNGV. The CDR3 reads CASSSGTGVVIAAFF. As DNA, the CDR3 is TGTGCCAGCAGTTCCGGGACAGGGGTTGTCATTGCAGCTTTCTTT.

The genes are TRBV9 and TRBJ2-5; D tentatively fits TRBD1 or TRBD2 (5 bases each). With 2 bases removed from V and 3 bases from J, the gap between germline ends came to 14 bases. Germline V gives CDR1 SGDLS, CDR2 YYNGEE. CDR3 size: 15 residues. The CDR3 is CASSVSGTTKETQYF. In DNA form, the CDR3 reads TGTGCCAGCAGCGTCTCCGGGACGACCAAAGAGACCCAGTACTTC.

In its sample, this clone was seen once. The J gene is TRBJ1-1, the V gene TRBV29-1, with TRBD1 identical over 7 bases. With 5 bases clipped from V and 8 bases from J, the junction kept 11 bases outside the gene matches. Germline loops: CDR1 SQVTM, CDR2 ANQGSEA. The CDR3 runs to 13 residues. The CDR3 DNA reads as TGCAGCGTTCTAGGACAGGTGGGTCCCGAAGCTTTCTTT. Amino acids: CSVLGQVGPEAFF.

The V and J genes are TRBV11-2 and TRBJ2-1, with D tentatively TRBD1 (5 bases). V was shortened by 0 bases and J by 5 bases, with 17 bases between the two germline ends. Germline loops: CDR1 SGHAT, CDR2 FQNNGV. This CDR3 has 17 residues. CDR3 DNA: TGTGCCAGCAGCTTAGAAAGGGGCAGGGTGTGGAACAATGAGCAGTTCTTC. The encoded protein is CASSLERGRVWNNEQFF.

The chain uses TRBV6-5 and TRBJ1-4, with 7 nucleotides matching TRBD1. There are 15 residues in the CDR3. Germline loops: CDR1 MNHEY, CDR2 SVGAGI. V trimming: 6 bases; J trimming: 2 bases; junction bases outside the gene matches: 6. CDR3 sequence: CASRQSGGTNEKLFF. For the CDR3, the DNA is TGTGCCAGCAGGCAATCAGGGGGGACTAATGAAAAACTGTTTTTT.

CDR3 sequence: CATALEQGSTEAFF. The CDR3 coding sequence is TGTGCCACCGCATTGGAACAGGGGTCCACTGAAGCTTTCTTT. This chain links TRBV15 with TRBJ1-1, with 7 bases identical to TRBD1. V shed 8 bases, J shed 4 bases, and the junction held 10 bases outside the gene matches. This CDR3 comprises 14 residues. Per germline, CDR1 LNHNV and CDR2 YYDKDF (reference sequence).

V is TRBV6-5 and J is TRBJ2-7; perhaps TRBD2 as D (5 bases). CDR1 and CDR2 from the germline V gene are MNHEY and SVGAGI. The CDR3 has 14 residues. V lost 6 bases, J lost 0 bases, and 12 bases lay in between. This chain's CDR3 is CASRTLGSSYEQYF. In DNA form, the CDR3 reads TGTGCCAGCAGGACGCTGGGGAGCTCCTACGAGCAGTACTTC.

The rearrangement joins TRBV7-8 to TRBJ1-2; 8 positions agree with TRBD1. V dropped 3 bases and J dropped 0; count of bases not matched to a gene: 9. The CDR3 sequence is 17 residues long. The germline gives CDR1 SGHVS, CDR2 FQNEAQ. The CDR3 reads CASSLDPTGGANYGYTF. Written as DNA, the CDR3 is TGTGCCAGCAGCTTGGATCCTACAGGGGGTGCTAACTATGGCTACACCTTC.

The chain joins TRBV19 to TRBJ2-6; 7 bases align to TRBD1. V trimming: 5 bases; J trimming: 0 bases; junction bases outside the gene matches: 10. The germline V gene encodes CDR1 LNHDA and CDR2 SQIVND (reference sequence). The CDR3 runs to 18 residues. For the CDR3, the DNA is TGTGCCAGTAGTTCCCGACAGGGCCTTTTCTCTGGGGCCAACGTCCTGACTTTC. It codes for CASSSRQGLFSGANVLTF.

The CDR3 here is CASSLAWAGGYNEQFF. The CDR3 DNA follows: TGCGCCAGCAGCTTGGCCTGGGCGGGAGGTTACAATGAGCAGTTCTTC. This chain joins TRBV5-1 and TRBJ2-1; 8 bases map to TRBD2. With V trimmed by 0 bases and J by 4 bases, 6 bases remained unmatched. Germline lookup yields CDR1 SGHRS and CDR2 YFSETQ. This CDR3 spans 16 amino acids.